This T cell receptor (beta chain) was obtained from a study of cytomegalovirus exposure and HLA in healthy donors. Study-level results: Rare sequences made up most TCRs, while some public TCRs were found in many donors. Previously analyzed data showed that most TCR beta V segments were productive at a frequency of about 90% or about 30%.

As concerns this clone: The target antigen is unknown.

The PCR ran on 60 Vbeta and 13 Jbeta primers. Clones were sequenced by immunoSEQ multiplex PCR, and TCRdb holds only the in-frame ones, with some missing. Its clone listing holds about 59,000 clones. Unrecorded immune exposure was likely among donors, who were nominally healthy when sampled. The TCR comes from a man younger than 45 in good health and CMV-seropositive. The material sequenced was PBMCs.

The CDR3: CASMDRGASYEQYF. The CDR3 DNA is TGTGCCAGTATGGACAGAGGGGCATCCTACGAGCAGTACTTC. V usage is TRBV19 and J usage is TRBJ2-5, with a tentative D call TRBD1 (6 bases). The closer fit of TRBJ2-7 to the DNA end suggests the J call may be wrong. The CDR3 extends over 14 amino acids. Germline CDR1 reads LNHDA; CDR2 reads SQIVND (reference sequence).